The 27 T cell receptor beta chains in this list originate from one sample, sequenced in a study of Ad26.COV2.S vaccination and SARS-CoV-2 variants. Assay used: immunoSEQ multiplex PCR; TCRdb lists only in-frame clones, some missing. The sample has a few hundred thousand clones, 83% seen once. Treatment noted: around 19 received Ad26.COV2.S at low or high dose, single or two shots; about 5 received placebo; per-sample allocation not given. All samples were drawn on day 63, counting from the first vaccine or placebo injection. The sequenced sample was peripheral blood, obtained in a trial of Ad26.COV2.S vaccine versus placebo. The receptors stem from a person aged 18 to 65 who received the Ad26.COV2.S COVID-19 vaccine or a placebo.

Only one count was recorded for this clone. V gene TRBV6-4 combines with J gene TRBJ2-2, with unresolved D. CDR3 length: 14 amino acids. Looked up from germline, CDR1 is MRHNA and CDR2 is SNTAGT. The V gene lost 3 bases and the J gene lost 4 bases, with 9 bases spanning the gap. CDR3 region: CASSEAGPTGELFF. Written as DNA, the CDR3 is TGTGCCAGCAGTGAGGCCGGGCCCACCGGGGAGCTGTTTTTT.

CDR3 amino acids: CASSLSSSFRRGNTIYF. CDR3 nucleotide sequence: TGTGCCAGCAGCCTTTCGAGCAGTTTTAGAAGGGGAAACACCATATATTTT. The V call is TRBV3-1 (or the pseudogene TRBV3-2), the J call TRBJ1-3; D ambiguous. The CDR3 sequence is 17 residues long. Deletions cut 4 bases from V and 4 bases from J, with 20 bases between. Germline V lookup: CDR1 LGHDT, CDR2 YNNKEL (reference sequence).

The V and J genes are TRBV5-4 and TRBJ1-6; D is possibly TRBD1 (5 bases). CDR1 and CDR2 from the germline V gene are SGHNT and YYREEE (reference sequence). The CDR3 sequence is 16 residues long. The V end was cut by 5 bases, the J end by 4 bases, with 16 bases between. The CDR3 DNA reads as TGTGCCAGCAGGTTAACAGAAGGGGTTTATAATTCACCCCTCCACTTT. This encodes CASRLTEGVYNSPLHF.

The chain links TRBV6-5 to TRBJ2-7; maybe TRBD2 (5 bases). Germline loops: CDR1 MNHEY, CDR2 SVGAGI. The germline V and J ends were trimmed by 7 bases and 12 bases, with 16 bases remaining between them. The CDR3 runs to 11 residues. CDR3 bases: TGTGCCAGCACCCACGGGGTGGCGACGTACTTC. It yields the protein CASTHGVATYF.

This clone was counted many times. The chain carries TRBV19 and TRBJ1-5, with a weak D call TRBD1 (6 bases). The CDR3 extends over 15 amino acids. In germline, CDR1 is LNHDA, CDR2 SQIVND (reference sequence). V shed 7 bases and J shed 1 base, with 14 bases lying between them. CDR3 DNA: TGTGCCAGTATGAGGGGGGTAGCGAGCAATCAGCCCCAGCATTTT. It translates to CASMRGVASNQPQHF.

The DNA of the CDR3 is TGTGCCAGCAGCTTCATAGGCCGGGGTACTGAAGCTTTCTTT. It encodes CASSFIGRGTEAFF. The chain employs TRBV7-9 and TRBJ1-1; D uncertain. The V and J ends lost 3 bases and 5 bases respectively, with 13 bases between them. The CDR3 loop spans 14 amino acids. Germline V gene lookup returns CDR1 SEHNR and CDR2 FQNEAQ (reference sequence).

This clone has more than one count but fewer than ten. This chain links TRBV5-6 with TRBJ2-1, with a tentative D call TRBD2 (6 bases). CDR3 size: 17 residues. V lost 0 bases, J lost 2 bases, and 15 bases lay in between. In germline, CDR1 is SGHDT, CDR2 YYEEEE. The CDR3 is CASSLDSGALPYNEQFF. Written as DNA, the CDR3 is TGTGCCAGCAGCTTGGATTCGGGAGCCCTACCCTACAATGAGCAGTTCTTC.

This chain uses TRBV4-3 with TRBJ2-2; unclear D gene. The CDR3 consists of 15 residues. Trimming stripped 0 bases from V and 4 bases from J, with 9 bases between. Germline lookup yields CDR1 LGHNA and CDR2 YSLEER. The CDR3 DNA reads as TGCGCCAGCAGCCAAGATTGGCCCTTCACCGGGGAGCTGTTTTTT. It specifies CASSQDWPFTGELFF.

A word on this clone: Other DNA sequences in the same sample also yield this CDR3. The chain couples TRBV19 to TRBJ2-7; D remains ambiguous. The germline V gene has CDR1 LNHDA and CDR2 SQIVND (reference sequence). CDR3 length: 13 residues. V shed 3 bases and J shed 4 bases, with 10 bases lying between them. CDR3 amino acids: CASSIGSGYEQYF. The CDR3 coding sequence is TGTGCCAGTAGTATTGGCTCAGGATACGAGCAGTACTTC.

The V gene is TRBV19, the J gene TRBJ2-3, with no clear D. Germline assignment: CDR1 LNHDA and CDR2 SQIVND (reference sequence). V lost 0 bases, J lost 4 bases, and 8 bases lay in between. The CDR3 spans 14 residues. The CDR3 spells CASSIELSADTQYF. CDR3 nucleotide sequence: TGTGCCAGTAGTATAGAACTCTCGGCAGATACGCAGTATTTT.

The rearrangement uses TRBV30 and TRBJ2-7; D possibly corresponds to TRBD1 (6 bases). Germline V gives CDR1 GTSNPN, CDR2 SVGIG (reference sequence). This CDR3 has 13 residues. V shed 7 bases and J shed 5 bases, with 18 bases lying between them. The CDR3 is CASYSQGINEQYF. CDR3 DNA: TGTGCCTCCTACTCACAGGGAATCAACGAGCAGTACTTC.

The sample holds a few counts of this clone. The chain couples TRBV3-1 (or the pseudogene TRBV3-2) to TRBJ2-7, with a tentative D call TRBD1 (6 bases). The CDR3 is made up of 15 amino acids. The V and J ends lost 0 bases and 4 bases respectively, with 13 bases between them. Germline V lookup: CDR1 LGHDT, CDR2 YNNKEL (reference sequence). The CDR3 sequence is CASSQDWGQTYEQYF. CDR3 nucleotides: TGTGCCAGCAGCCAAGATTGGGGGCAAACTTACGAGCAGTACTTC.

The J gene is TRBJ2-1, the V gene TRBV3-1 (or the pseudogene TRBV3-2); D is undetermined. V lost 1 base and J lost 2, with 9 bases in between. Germline V gene lookup returns CDR1 LGHDT and CDR2 YNNKEL (reference sequence). The CDR3 covers 15 residues. CDR3: CASSQGPSTYNEQFF. CDR3 coding DNA: TGTGCCAGCAGCCAAGGCCCTTCTACCTACAATGAGCAGTTCTTC.

The chain links TRBV10-3 to TRBJ2-1; TRBD2 matches at 7 bases. V shed 4 bases, J shed 2 bases, and the junction held 8 bases outside the gene matches. The CDR3 extends over 16 amino acids. The V gene's germline CDR1 is ENHRY and CDR2 SYGVKD. The CDR3 region is CAISGSRAGTYNEQFF. The CDR3 DNA is TGTGCCATCAGTGGGTCTCGAGCGGGAACCTACAATGAGCAGTTCTTC.

The V call is TRBV11-3, the J call TRBJ2-5, with 9 bases identical to TRBD1. After removal of 5 bases from V and 4 bases from J, the junction contained 8 bases not matched to a gene. The CDR3 spans 15 residues. From germline, CDR1 is SGHNT and CDR2 YENEEA. CDR3 in amino acids: CASSPGQGSRETQYF. The CDR3 DNA reads as TGTGCCAGCAGCCCAGGACAGGGGTCCCGAGAGACCCAGTACTTC.

The chain is built from TRBV7-2 and TRBJ2-2; D unresolved. The V end was cut by 1 base, the J end by 5 bases, with 11 bases between. Germline V gives CDR1 SGHTA, CDR2 FQGNSA. The CDR3 consists of 15 residues. In DNA form, the CDR3 reads TGTGCCAGCAGCTTAGGTGTCAGGCGGACCGGGGAGCTGTTTTTT. Its protein product is CASSLGVRRTGELFF.

V usage is TRBV19 and J usage is TRBJ2-5; D might be TRBD1 (7 bases). The CDR3 has 17 residues. Looked up from germline, CDR1 is LNHDA and CDR2 is SQIVND (reference sequence). Trimming removed 2 bases from V and 5 bases from J, with 21 bases in between. The CDR3 nucleotides are TGTGCCAGTAGTATACGGCAACGGCAGGGGGACTCGGAGACCCAGTACTTC. Protein sequence: CASSIRQRQGDSETQYF.

The table lists this clone with a count of one. V and J are TRBV6-5 and TRBJ2-7, with D hard to call. The CDR3 consists of 11 residues. The ends were cut back, 8 bases at V and 6 bases at J, with 11 bases in the middle. CDR1 MNHEY and CDR2 SVGAGI come from the germline V gene. The CDR3 is CASGRWGEQYF. The CDR3 bases are TGTGCCAGCGGACGGTGGGGCGAGCAGTACTTC.

The gene calls are TRBV5-1 and TRBJ2-3; TRBD2 matches 11 bases. The CDR3 covers 15 residues. Germline loops: CDR1 SGHRS, CDR2 YFSETQ. After removal of 5 bases from V and 1 base from J, the junction contained 3 bases not matched to a gene. The CDR3 sequence is CASSTGLAGTDTQYF. The DNA of the CDR3 is TGCGCCAGCAGTACGGGACTAGCGGGCACAGATACGCAGTATTTT. Using reference TRBV5-1 and TRBJ2-3 for the parts outside the CDR3, the full variable domain is KAGVTQTPRYLIKTRGQQVTLSCSPISGHRSVSWYQQTPGQGLQFLFEYFSETQRNKGNFPGRFSGRQFSNSRSEMNVSTLELGDSALYLCASSTGLAGTDTQYFGPGTRLTVL.

The chain joins TRBV2 to TRBJ1-1, with D hard to call. This CDR3 has 12 amino acids. V was clipped by 5 bases and J by 3 bases, with 7 bases between them. Germline V CDR1 and CDR2: SNHLY, FYNNEI. CDR3 in amino acids: CASSLIHTEAFF. The CDR3 nucleotides are TGTGCCAGCAGTCTAATCCACACTGAAGCTTTCTTT. The full variable domain, with the rest looked up from reference TRBV2 and TRBJ1-1, is EPEVTQTPSHQVTQMGQEVILRCVPISNHLYFYWYRQILGQKVEFLVSFYNNEISEKSEIFDDQFSVERPDGSNFTLKIRSTKLEDSAMYFCASSLIHTEAFFGQGTRLTVV.

The chain links TRBV4-3 to TRBJ1-4; 8 bases are a match to TRBD1. V lost 4 bases to trimming and J lost 8 bases; unmatched junction nucleotides: 6. The CDR3 sequence is 14 residues long. Germline-derived CDR1 and CDR2 are LGHNA and YSLEER. As DNA, the CDR3 is TGCGCCAGCAGCCCTGACAGGGGACGGGAAAAACTGTTTTTT. It specifies CASSPDRGREKLFF.

The chain uses TRBV9 and TRBJ2-5; D remains unclear. Per germline, CDR1 SGDLS and CDR2 YYNGEE. The CDR3 has 14 amino acids. The V end was cut by 4 bases, the J end by 1 base, with 11 bases between. The CDR3 bases are TGTGCCAGCAGCCGTACAATCTCCCAAGAGACCCAGTACTTC. It translates to CASSRTISQETQYF.

This chain uses TRBV18 with TRBJ1-3; 7 bases align to TRBD1. CDR3 size: 16 residues. The V segment lost 3 bases and the J segment 2 bases; nucleotides outside the gene matches: 7. Germline assignment: CDR1 KGHSH and CDR2 LQKENI. Here the CDR3 DNA reads TGTGCCAGCTCACCGGGGAGGGGGCGAACTGGAAACACCATATATTTT. This gives the protein CASSPGRGRTGNTIYF.

V gene TRBV9 combines with J gene TRBJ2-2, with D unclear. In germline, CDR1 is SGDLS, CDR2 YYNGEE. V lost 0 bases, J lost 8 bases, and 8 bases lay in between. The CDR3 consists of 13 residues. Here the CDR3 DNA reads TGTGCCAGCAGCGTAGTAGTAACAGGGGAGCTGTTTTTT. Encoded protein: CASSVVVTGELFF. Full variable domain (missing parts from reference TRBV9 and TRBJ2-2): DSGVTQTPKHLITATGQRVTLRCSPRSGDLSVYWYQQSLDQGLQFLIQYYNGEERAKGNILERFSAQQFPDLHSELNLSSLELGDSALYFCASSVVVTGELFFGEGSRLTVL.

J is TRBJ1-1 and V is TRBV25-1, with a possible D match to TRBD1 (5 bases). V was trimmed by 2 bases and J by 2 bases, leaving 9 bases between them. CDR1 and CDR2 from the germline V gene are MGHDK and SYGVNS. This CDR3 contains 14 residues. The chain's CDR3 is CASSEGGGNTEAFF. The CDR3 DNA is TGTGCCAGCAGTGAAGGTGGGGGAAACACTGAAGCTTTCTTT.

The chain's CDR3 is CASIYRGGAEAFF. CDR3 in DNA: TGTGCCAGTATTTACCGGGGAGGCGCTGAAGCTTTCTTT. The rearrangement links TRBV19 to TRBJ1-1; D remains unclear. CDR3 length: 13 amino acids. V lost 7 bases and J lost 6, with 15 bases in between. Germline V CDR1 and CDR2: LNHDA, SQIVND (reference sequence).

The CDR3 loop reads CASSPGQGADTQYF. In DNA form, the CDR3 reads TGTGCCAGCAGTCCGGGACAGGGGGCAGATACGCAGTATTTT. The V call is TRBV5-5, the J call TRBJ2-3, with 11 bases fitting TRBD1. The CDR3 is 14 residues long. V trimming: 5 bases; J trimming: 4 bases; junction bases outside the gene matches: 3. Germline lookup yields CDR1 SGHKS and CDR2 YYEKEE (reference sequence).